The rows below give T cell receptor beta chains drawn from one sample of a study of shared clonotypes between healthy human individuals. The repertoire was sequenced with immunoSEQ multiplex PCR; TCRdb's copy has only in-frame clones and lacks some. The sample consists of 2 million to 3 million clones, over 85% of them appearing once. Input material: naive CD4+ T cells sorted from blood. These receptors all stem from a man younger than 35 in good health. The CDR3 runs from the conserved cysteine through the conserved F or W. Each record gives: CDR3 protein, CDR3 DNA, D gene, J gene, V gene, clone size. A D gene is named only where the DNA matches it firmly. Rows may omit the clone size; those that give it use once, few, many or a size class.

CDR3: CASSGGDREIGAFF
DNA: TGCGCCAGCAGTGGAGGGGACAGGGAGATAGGAGCTTTCTTT
D: TRBD1
J: TRBJ1-1
V: TRBV10-2
size: NA

CDR3: CASSITIGRSAGTEAFF
DNA: TGTGCCAGTAGTATTACTATCGGACGCTCGGCGGGCACTGAAGCTTTCTTT
D: NA
J: TRBJ1-1
V: TRBV19
size: NA

CDR3: CASSPRGRNEQFF
DNA: TGTGCCAGCAGCCCCAGGGGCCGCAATGAGCAGTTCTTC
D: NA
J: TRBJ2-1
V: TRBV7-3
size: NA

CDR3: CASSLSRGNSPLHF
DNA: TGTGCCAGCAGCTTGTCGCGGGGAAATTCACCCCTCCACTTT
D: NA
J: TRBJ1-6
V: TRBV5-5
size: NA

CDR3: CASSEEGVSSGELFF
DNA: TGTGCCAGCAGTGAGGAGGGAGTATCGTCCGGGGAGCTGTTTTTT
D: NA
J: TRBJ2-2
V: TRBV2
size: NA

CDR3: CASSLDRHTEAFF
DNA: TGTGCCAGCAGCCTGGACAGACACACTGAAGCTTTCTTT
D: NA
J: TRBJ1-1
V: TRBV11-3
size: NA

CDR3: CASSFRETSSYEQYF
DNA: TGTGCCAGCAGTTTCCGGGAGACTAGCTCCTACGAGCAGTACTTC
D: NA
J: TRBJ2-7
V: TRBV27
size: NA

CDR3: CASSMSATYEQYF
DNA: TGTGCCAGTAGTATGTCGGCAACCTACGAGCAGTACTTC
D: NA
J: TRBJ2-7
V: TRBV19
size: NA

CDR3: CASSSIQGDEQYF
DNA: TGTGCCAGCAGCTCAATACAGGGTGACGAGCAGTACTTC
D: NA
J: TRBJ2-7
V: TRBV7-9
size: NA

CDR3: CASSTPGQPEAFF
DNA: TGTGCCAGCAGTACTCCGGGACAACCTGAAGCTTTCTTT
D: NA
J: TRBJ1-1
V: TRBV6-6
size: NA

CDR3: CASSSQGRNEQFF
DNA: TGTGCCAGCAGTTCACAGGGGAGGAATGAGCAGTTCTTC
D: NA
J: TRBJ2-1
V: TRBV2
size: NA

CDR3: CASSESRGPGELFF
DNA: TGTGCCAGCAGCGAGAGCAGGGGGCCCGGGGAGCTGTTTTTT
D: TRBD1
J: TRBJ2-2
V: TRBV11-2
size: NA

CDR3: CARNTGRQTYEQYF
DNA: TGTGCCAGAAACACAGGACGCCAAACCTACGAGCAGTACTTC
D: NA
J: TRBJ2-7
V: TRBV6-5
size: NA

CDR3: CAWRDEKLFF
DNA: TGTGCCTGGAGGGATGAAAAACTGTTTTTT
D: NA
J: TRBJ1-4
V: TRBV30
size: few

CDR3: CATSGGDRGAYEQYF
DNA: TGTGCCACCAGCGGCGGGGACAGGGGGGCCTACGAGCAGTACTTC
D: TRBD1
J: TRBJ2-7
V: TRBV15
size: NA

CDR3: CASSLLRVGRSPLHF
DNA: TGTGCCAGCAGCTTATTACGGGTAGGACGCTCACCCCTCCACTTT
D: NA
J: TRBJ1-6
V: TRBV7-3
size: NA

CDR3: CASSQGLANTDTQYF
DNA: TGTGCCAGCAGCCAAGGACTAGCGAATACAGATACGCAGTATTTT
D: TRBD2
J: TRBJ2-3
V: TRBV6-4
size: NA

CDR3: CASSLTGVYNEQFF
DNA: TGTGCCAGCAGCTTAACGGGAGTCTACAATGAGCAGTTCTTC
D: NA
J: TRBJ2-1
V: TRBV11-2
size: NA

CDR3: CASSQGIRSFYGYTF
DNA: TGTGCCAGCAGCCAAGGAATCAGGTCTTTCTATGGCTACACCTTC
D: NA
J: TRBJ1-2
V: TRBV14
size: NA

CDR3: CAISGPGLRTDTQYF
DNA: TGTGCCATCAGTGGCCCCGGTCTTCGCACAGATACGCAGTATTTT
D: NA
J: TRBJ2-3
V: TRBV10-3
size: NA

CDR3: CASGLFETQYF
DNA: TGTGCTAGTGGTTTGTTCGAGACCCAGTACTTC
D: NA
J: TRBJ2-5
V: TRBV12-5
size: NA

CDR3: CASSRQDGIYEQYF
DNA: TGTGCCAGCAGCCGTCAAGACGGGATCTACGAGCAGTACTTC
D: NA
J: TRBJ2-7
V: TRBV7-2
size: once

CDR3: CAWRDQGAQPQHF
DNA: TGTGCCTGGAGGGACCAGGGGGCTCAGCCCCAGCATTTT
D: TRBD1
J: TRBJ1-5
V: TRBV30
size: once

CDR3: CASSLSVSGGAETQYF
DNA: TGTGCCAGCAGCTTATCCGTTAGCGGGGGTGCGGAGACCCAGTACTTC
D: TRBD2
J: TRBJ2-5
V: TRBV5-4
size: NA

CDR3: CSVEPRLSYGYTF
DNA: TGCAGCGTTGAACCCAGGTTAAGCTATGGCTACACCTTC
D: NA
J: TRBJ1-2
V: TRBV29-1
size: NA

CDR3: CATSRVGRTAKNIQYF
DNA: TGTGCCACCAGCAGAGTTGGAAGGACAGCCAAAAACATTCAGTACTTC
D: NA
J: TRBJ2-4
V: TRBV15
size: NA

CDR3: CASSLGGSSTEAFF
DNA: TGCGCCAGCAGCTTAGGGGGGTCTAGCACTGAAGCTTTCTTT
D: NA
J: TRBJ1-1
V: TRBV5-1
size: NA

CDR3: CASSIATGGFNEQYF
DNA: TGTGCCAGTAGTATAGCTACAGGGGGCTTCAACGAGCAGTACTTC
D: TRBD1
J: TRBJ2-7
V: TRBV19
size: once

CDR3: CASSLSRGKETQYF
DNA: TGCGCCAGCAGCTTGTCCAGGGGCAAAGAGACCCAGTACTTC
D: NA
J: TRBJ2-5
V: TRBV5-1
size: NA

CDR3: CASSVRVQDIQYF
DNA: TGTGCCAGCAGCGTCAGGGTTCAGGACATTCAGTACTTC
D: NA
J: TRBJ2-4
V: TRBV7-2
size: NA

CDR3: CASSYGQQNTEAFF
DNA: TGCGCCAGCAGTTACGGACAGCAGAACACTGAAGCTTTCTTT
D: NA
J: TRBJ1-1
V: TRBV5-1
size: NA

CDR3: CASSSPIAGGGETQYF
DNA: TGTGCCAGCAGCTCCCCTATAGCGGGGGGTGGGGAGACCCAGTACTTC
D: TRBD2
J: TRBJ2-5
V: TRBV5-4
size: NA

CDR3: CASSSGTGKSPLHF
DNA: TGTGCCAGCAGCTCCGGGACAGGGAAGTCCCCCCTCCACTTT
D: TRBD1
J: TRBJ1-6
V: TRBV9
size: few

CDR3: CASSESGREETQYF
DNA: TGCGCCAGCAGTGAGAGTGGTAGGGAGGAGACCCAGTACTTC
D: NA
J: TRBJ2-5
V: TRBV10-1
size: NA

CDR3: CASSVSTATNEKLFF
DNA: TGTGCCAGCAGTGTTTCGACAGCAACTAATGAAAAACTGTTTTTT
D: NA
J: TRBJ1-4
V: TRBV25-1
size: NA

CDR3: CASSVDRGTGNTIYF
DNA: TGTGCCAGCAGCGTGGACAGGGGAACGGGAAACACCATATATTTT
D: TRBD1
J: TRBJ1-3
V: TRBV7-2
size: NA

CDR3: CASSMARREIYEQYF
DNA: TGTGCCAGTAGTATGGCGCGCAGGGAGATATACGAGCAGTACTTC
D: NA
J: TRBJ2-7
V: TRBV19
size: NA

CDR3: CASSSSPSGHSYNEQFF
DNA: TGTGCCAGCAGCTCAAGCCCTAGCGGGCACTCCTACAATGAGCAGTTCTTC
D: TRBD2
J: TRBJ2-1
V: TRBV7-9
size: NA

CDR3: CASSLSRGQGNSPLHF
DNA: TGCGCCAGCAGCTTGAGTAGGGGGCAAGGCAATTCACCCCTCCACTTT
D: TRBD1
J: TRBJ1-6
V: TRBV5-1
size: NA

CDR3: CASSSGGNYGYTF
DNA: TGTGCCAGCAGTTCAGGGGGAAACTATGGCTACACCTTC
D: TRBD1
J: TRBJ1-2
V: TRBV28
size: NA

CDR3: CASRATGGRGLSSYNSPLHF
DNA: TGCGCCAGCAGAGCAACAGGGGGTAGGGGCCTTAGCTCCTATAATTCACCCCTCCACTTT
D: TRBD1
J: TRBJ1-6
V: TRBV10-2
size: NA